This entry lists 29 T cell receptor beta chains sequenced from one sample in a study of blood T cell repertoires in COVID-19. Sequencing used immunoSEQ multiplex PCR; TCRdb keeps in-frame clones, though not all of them. The table lists fewer than 300,000 clones, roughly 80% of them singletons. Sample: PBMCs or T cells enriched from blood (not recorded which). The receptors derive from a man between 35 and 55 years old who had been exposed to COVID-19.

In this sample, this clone turned up a few times. This rearrangement joins TRBV6-6 to TRBJ2-1; 9 positions agree with TRBD1. The CDR3 runs 15 residues. Looked up from germline, CDR1 is MNHNY and CDR2 is SVGAGI (reference sequence). The V segment lost 2 bases and the J segment 5 bases; nucleotides outside the gene matches: 4. The CDR3 region has the DNA TGTGCCAGCAGTTACCGGGACAGGGTCGACAATGAGCAGTTCTTC. Its translation is CASSYRDRVDNEQFF.

This clone was picked up a small number of times. This chain links TRBV19 with TRBJ1-5, with 12 bases aligning to TRBD1. The CDR3 sequence is 16 residues long. The V segment lost 5 bases and the J segment 5 bases; nucleotides outside the gene matches: 7. Germline CDR1 reads LNHDA; CDR2 reads SQIVND (reference sequence). CDR3 protein: CASSAPGTGGHQPQHF. In DNA form, the CDR3 reads TGTGCCAGTAGTGCCCCAGGGACAGGGGGCCATCAGCCCCAGCATTTT.

J is TRBJ2-5 and V is TRBV27; D perhaps matches TRBD1 (5 bases). Between the trimmed V and J ends, which lost 1 base and 7 bases, there was a span of 13 bases. Germline V gives CDR1 MNHEY, CDR2 SMNVEV (reference sequence). The length of the CDR3 is 14 residues. The CDR3 DNA follows: TGTGCCAGCAGTTTATACCACGACAGCGTGACCCAGTACTTC. Amino acids: CASSLYHDSVTQYF.

The V call is TRBV6-5, the J call TRBJ1-1, with a weak D call TRBD1 (6 bases). This CDR3 spans 11 amino acids. CDR1 and CDR2 from the germline V gene are MNHEY and SVGAGI. V was cut by 6 bases and J by 7 bases, with 9 bases left in between. CDR3 coding DNA: TGTGCCAGCAGCCGAGGGGGTGAAGCTTTCTTT. Translating it yields CASSRGGEAFF.

V usage is TRBV27 and J usage is TRBJ2-2; D remains ambiguous. The V end lost 3 bases, the J end lost 6 bases, and 5 bases lay between the germline ends. The CDR3 is 12 amino acids. Germline V gene data show CDR1 as MNHEY and CDR2 as SMNVEV (reference sequence). CDR3 coding DNA: TGTGCCAGCAGTTTCACTCCCGGGGAGCTGTTTTTT. This gives the protein CASSFTPGELFF.

This chain connects TRBV29-1 to TRBJ2-7; TRBD1 might be the D (5 bases). V was clipped by 6 bases and J by 7 bases, with 16 bases between them. Germline CDR1 reads SQVTM; CDR2 reads ANQGSEA. The CDR3 covers 12 residues. The CDR3: CSVTTDLREQYF. The CDR3 bases are TGCAGCGTGACGACAGATTTGAGAGAGCAGTACTTC.

This clone was counted a single time. J is TRBJ2-5 and V is TRBV28; the match to TRBD1 covers 9 bases. V lost 5 bases to trimming and J lost 2 bases; unmatched junction nucleotides: 9. From germline, CDR1 is MDHEN and CDR2 SYDVKM. This CDR3 spans 16 amino acids. CDR3 in DNA: TGTGCCAGCAGTATATCCGGGACAGGGAGACAAGAGACCCAGTACTTC. The encoded protein is CASSISGTGRQETQYF. The full variable domain, in which reference TRBV28 and TRBJ2-5 provide the parts outside the CDR3, is DVKVTQSSRYLVKRTGEKVFLECVQDMDHENMFWYRQDPGLGLRLIYFSYDVKMKEKGDIPEGYSVSREKKERFSLILESASTNQTSMYLCASSISGTGRQETQYFGPGTRLLVL.

This clone was picked up a small number of times. The J gene is TRBJ2-7, the V gene TRBV5-1; D gene unclear. The V end lost 0 bases, the J end lost 7 bases, and 8 bases lay between the germline ends. Germline V lookup: CDR1 SGHRS, CDR2 YFSETQ. This CDR3 contains 12 residues. CDR3 DNA sequence: TGCGCCAGCAGCTTGGGGCAGAAAGAGCAGTACTTC. It yields the protein CASSLGQKEQYF.

The chain employs TRBV5-1 and TRBJ1-5, with D unresolved. CDR1 is SGHRS, CDR2 YFSETQ, per germline. V was clipped by 1 base and J by 6 bases, with 8 bases between them. CDR3 length: 13 residues. CDR3 region: CASSLSSGQPQHF. For the CDR3, the DNA is TGCGCCAGCAGCTTGTCATCAGGTCAGCCCCAGCATTTT.

This sequence joins TRBV6-1 and TRBJ2-7; D gene ambiguous. The length of the CDR3 is 14 residues. V was shortened by 1 base and J by 2 bases, with 9 bases between the two germline ends. Germline CDR1 and CDR2: MNHNS and SASEGT. The CDR3 spells CASSEEAATYEQYF. The DNA for the CDR3 is TGTGCCAGCAGTGAAGAGGCGGCTACCTACGAGCAGTACTTC.

This sequence joins TRBV4-1 and TRBJ2-2; 9 bases are shared with TRBD2. CDR1 MGHRA and CDR2 YSYEKL come from the germline V gene. The ends lost 4 bases at V and 2 bases at J; junction bases unmatched: 5. This CDR3 is built from 16 residues. Written as DNA, the CDR3 is TGCGCCAGCAGCCTGGGCGGGAGGGGTAACACCGGGGAGCTGTTTTTT. Translation gives CASSLGGRGNTGELFF.

V usage is TRBV14 and J usage is TRBJ2-1; a possible D gene is TRBD1 (6 bases). Trimming removed 5 bases from V and 8 bases from J, with 25 bases in between. Germline V gene lookup returns CDR1 SGHDN and CDR2 FVKESK. This CDR3 contains 17 residues. The CDR3 DNA follows: TGTGCCAGCAGCGTCCTCCAGGGGTACGAATACATCGATGAGCAGTTCTTC. Amino acid sequence: CASSVLQGYEYIDEQFF.

The chain carries TRBV7-9 and TRBJ1-2; tentatively, D is TRBD1 (5 bases). The V gene's germline CDR1 is SEHNR and CDR2 FQNEAQ (reference sequence). CDR3 length equals 14 residues. The V end lost 6 bases, the J end lost 4 bases, and 15 bases lay between the germline ends. DNA for the CDR3: TGTGCCAGCAGATCTGGACACCTCCTCTATGGCTACACCTTC. Translating gives CASRSGHLLYGYTF.

This clone was recorded once. The chain carries TRBV27 and TRBJ2-2; tentative D call: TRBD1 (6 bases). Germline CDR1 is MNHEY and CDR2 is SMNVEV (reference sequence). The V and J ends lost 6 bases and 2 bases respectively, with 13 bases between them. This CDR3 has 15 residues. The CDR3 is CASRLGQTNTGELFF. The CDR3 coding sequence is TGTGCCAGCAGACTAGGACAGACTAACACCGGGGAGCTGTTTTTT.

This chain connects TRBV4-1 to TRBJ2-7; D may be TRBD2 (6 bases). Per the germline V gene, CDR1 is MGHRA and CDR2 is YSYEKL. V gave up 1 base and J gave up 4 bases, with 14 bases separating them. This CDR3 contains 15 residues. CDR3 in amino acids: CASSQVPGDLYEQYF. In DNA, the CDR3 is TGCGCCAGCAGCCAAGTTCCGGGGGATCTATACGAGCAGTACTTC.

The V call is TRBV7-8, the J call TRBJ2-3; 7 bases are shared with TRBD1. V lost 2 bases to trimming and J lost 4 bases; unmatched junction nucleotides: 3. Germline lookup yields CDR1 SGHVS and CDR2 FQNEAQ. CDR3 length: 14 amino acids. CDR3 coding DNA: TGTGCCAGCAGCTTACGACAGGGTCCAGATACGCAGTATTTT. It translates to CASSLRQGPDTQYF.

V is TRBV7-8 and J is TRBJ2-5; 13 nucleotides line up with TRBD2. V dropped 5 bases and J dropped 4; count of bases not matched to a gene: 4. This CDR3 has 15 residues. Per germline, CDR1 SGHVS and CDR2 FQNEAQ. The CDR3 DNA reads as TGTGCCAGCAGCCCCCGACTAGCGGGAGGAGAGACCCAGTACTTC. It specifies CASSPRLAGGETQYF.

The rearrangement uses TRBV24-1 and TRBJ1-2; no reliable D call. The V and J ends lost 11 bases and 4 bases respectively, with 28 bases between them. Per the germline V gene, CDR1 is KGHDR and CDR2 is SFDVKD. The CDR3 contains 17 residues. As DNA, the CDR3 is TGTGCCAACCCCCTTTTCGACTGTCGTTTGGTCCTCTATGGCTACACCTTC. Translation: CANPLFDCRLVLYGYTF.

This clone turned up a few times. This rearrangement joins TRBV5-5 to TRBJ1-2; 9 nucleotides line up with TRBD1. From germline, CDR1 is SGHKS and CDR2 YYEKEE (reference sequence). The V segment lost 4 bases and the J segment 6 bases; nucleotides outside the gene matches: 7. The CDR3 extends over 14 amino acids. The CDR3 region is CASSGGTGIHGYTF. CDR3 bases: TGTGCCAGCAGCGGCGGGACAGGGATCCATGGCTACACCTTC.

V and J are TRBV5-1 and TRBJ2-1, with unresolved D. Per germline, CDR1 SGHRS and CDR2 YFSETQ. The CDR3 runs 16 residues. Trimming pared 0 bases from V and 3 bases from J, leaving 13 bases between. Here the CDR3 DNA reads TGCGCCAGCAGCTTGGGTACGGCGGCGCTCTACAATGAGCAGTTCTTC. This translates into CASSLGTAALYNEQFF.

The chain couples TRBV24-1 to TRBJ2-7; D unresolved. The CDR3 contains 14 residues. The germline gives CDR1 KGHDR, CDR2 SFDVKD. V was clipped by 4 bases and J by 1 base, with 10 bases between them. This CDR3 is CATSDPTLSYEQYF. CDR3 in DNA: TGTGCCACCAGTGACCCAACATTATCCTACGAGCAGTACTTC.

The chain couples TRBV6-5 to TRBJ1-1; no firm D call. The CDR3 extends over 13 amino acids. Trimming shortened V by 2 bases and J by 9 bases, and 13 bases separated the two germline ends. Germline V gene lookup returns CDR1 MNHEY and CDR2 SVGAGI. CDR3 bases: TGTGCCAGCAGTTACGAGGTATGGTCCCAAGCTTTCTTT. The encoded protein is CASSYEVWSQAFF.

CDR3 in amino acids: CASSYGNTGELFF. The CDR3, as DNA: TGTGCCAGCAGTTACGGGAACACCGGGGAGCTGTTTTTT. The rearrangement joins TRBV12-3 or TRBV12-4 to TRBJ2-2; unclear D gene. Trimming left V 4 bases short and J 1 base short, with 4 bases between. The CDR3 extends over 13 amino acids.

The J gene is TRBJ2-1, the V gene TRBV24-1, with D perhaps matching TRBD1 (6 bases). The V end was cut by 0 bases, the J end by 5 bases, with 13 bases between. This CDR3 contains 16 residues. Germline loops: CDR1 KGHDR, CDR2 SFDVKD. In DNA form, the CDR3 reads TGTGCCACCAGTGATTTGAGGGACAACGTGGACAATGAGCAGTTCTTC. Its translation: CATSDLRDNVDNEQFF.

The gene calls are TRBV5-1 and TRBJ2-2; 12 nucleotides agree with TRBD2. J lost 0 bases, V lost 3 bases, and 0 bases had no gene match. Germline values: CDR1 SGHRS, CDR2 YFSETQ. The CDR3 length is 16 residues. CDR3 loop: CASSWTSGTNTGELFF. Written as DNA, the CDR3 is TGCGCCAGCAGCTGGACTAGCGGGACGAACACCGGGGAGCTGTTTTTT.

This chain connects TRBV9 to TRBJ1-2; 7 nucleotides match TRBD1. V shed 0 bases and J 5 bases; nucleotides not matched to a gene: 4. There are 14 residues in the CDR3. Germline V gene data show CDR1 as SGDLS and CDR2 as YYNGEE. The CDR3 sequence is CASSVGQGPYGYTF. The CDR3 region has the DNA TGTGCCAGCAGCGTAGGACAGGGACCGTATGGCTACACCTTC.

The J gene is TRBJ1-5, the V gene TRBV27; D possibly corresponds to TRBD1 (5 bases). The CDR3 has 15 residues. V was clipped by 4 bases and J by 15 bases, with 25 bases between them. Germline V gene data show CDR1 as MNHEY and CDR2 as SMNVEV (reference sequence). The CDR3 region is CASSSWEGQGLRRHF. The DNA for the CDR3 is TGTGCCAGCAGTTCATGGGAGGGCCAGGGTTTGAGGAGGCATTTT.

The chain combines TRBV3-1 (or the pseudogene TRBV3-2) with TRBJ2-3; D may be TRBD2 (6 bases). V was trimmed by 4 bases and J by 6 bases, leaving 11 bases between them. CDR1 is LGHDT and CDR2 is YNNKEL in the germline V gene (reference sequence). This CDR3 comprises 13 residues. Here the CDR3 DNA reads TGTGCCAGCAGCCCGGGAAGCGGGGATACGCAGTATTTT. Its protein is CASSPGSGDTQYF.

This chain connects TRBV7-9 to TRBJ2-7; D ambiguous. Germline CDR1 and CDR2: SEHNR and FQNEAQ (reference sequence). The CDR3 loop spans 13 amino acids. Trimming cost V 5 bases and J 1 base, with 9 bases left between them. The CDR3 region has the DNA TGTGCCAGCAGCAACCGGGTTTCCTACGAGCAGTACTTC. It specifies CASSNRVSYEQYF.